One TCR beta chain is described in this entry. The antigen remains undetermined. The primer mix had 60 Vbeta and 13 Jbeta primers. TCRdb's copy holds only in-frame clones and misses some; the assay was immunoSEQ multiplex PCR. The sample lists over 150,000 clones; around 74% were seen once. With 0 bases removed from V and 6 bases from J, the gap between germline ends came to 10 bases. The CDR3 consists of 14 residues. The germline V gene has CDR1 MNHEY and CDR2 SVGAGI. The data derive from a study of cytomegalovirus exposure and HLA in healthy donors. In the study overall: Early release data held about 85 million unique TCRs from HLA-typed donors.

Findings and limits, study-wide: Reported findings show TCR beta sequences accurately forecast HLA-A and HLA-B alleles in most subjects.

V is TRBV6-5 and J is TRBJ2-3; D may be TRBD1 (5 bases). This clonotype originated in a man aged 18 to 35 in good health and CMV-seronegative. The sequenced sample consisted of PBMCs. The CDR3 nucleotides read TGTGCCAGCAGTTACTCGGCGACAGCGGATACGCAGTATTTT. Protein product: CASSYSATADTQYF.